These T cell receptor beta chains were read from a single sample in a study of blood T cell repertoires in COVID-19. TCRdb keeps only in-frame clones here, not all; method: immunoSEQ multiplex PCR. The sample includes fewer than 250,000 clones, around nine tenths of them seen just once. Source material: peripheral blood. The receptors were gathered from a woman in her 40s with acute or convalescent COVID-19. Each CDR3 is given with its conserved first and last residue. D genes are given only for firm matches. Clone size is stated in some rows and not others, as once, few, many or a class when expanded.

>TRBJ2-1|-|TRBV7-3|-
CASSRSRDNEQFF
TGTGCCAGCAGCCGCTCTAGAGACAATGAGCAGTTCTTC
>TRBJ1-2|TRBD1|TRBV3-1/TRBV3-2|-
CASSQAGQGLHGYTF
TGTGCCAGCAGCCAAGCGGGACAGGGTCTCCATGGCTACACCTTC
>TRBJ1-6|-|TRBV28|few
CASTPGQSDISYNSPLHF
TGTGCCAGCACCCCGGGACAATCGGATATTTCGTATAATTCACCCCTCCACTTT
>TRBJ2-2|-|TRBV5-1|-
CASSLATPNTGELFF
TGCGCCAGCAGCTTGGCAACTCCGAACACCGGGGAGCTGTTTTTT
>TRBJ1-4|-|TRBV19|-
CASSTGASNEKLFF
TGTGCCAGTAGTACAGGGGCAAGTAATGAAAAACTGTTTTTT
>TRBJ2-1|TRBD1|TRBV3-1/TRBV3-2|-
CASSRWDRRSYNEQFF
TGTGCCAGCAGCCGGTGGGACAGGCGGTCCTACAATGAGCAGTTCTTC
>TRBJ2-2|TRBD1|TRBV6-2/TRBV6-3|-
CASSPDRAPSTGELFF
TGTGCCAGCAGTCCAGACAGGGCCCCCTCCACCGGGGAGCTGTTTTTT
>TRBJ1-1|-|TRBV29-1|-
CSVDGGTEAFF
TGCAGCGTTGACGGGGGAACTGAAGCTTTCTTT
>TRBJ2-1|-|TRBV15|-
CATSRRGPLYNEQFF
TGTGCCACCAGCAGAAGGGGCCCTCTCTACAATGAGCAGTTCTTC
>TRBJ1-4|TRBD1|TRBV6-5|-
CASGTGDNEKLFF
TGTGCCAGCGGGACAGGGGATAATGAAAAACTGTTTTTT
>TRBJ1-1|-|TRBV6-6|-
CASSPYENTEAFF
TGTGCCAGCAGTCCCTATGAGAACACTGAAGCTTTCTTT
>TRBJ1-1|-|TRBV5-8|-
CASSLAPTGFEAFF
TGTGCCAGCAGCTTGGCCCCCACAGGGTTTGAAGCTTTCTTT
>TRBJ2-3|-|TRBV30|-
CAWSFGTDTQYF
TGTGCCTGGAGCTTTGGCACAGATACGCAGTATTTT
>TRBJ2-3|-|TRBV5-6|-
CASSLAADTQYF
TGTGCCAGCAGCCTTGCGGCAGATACGCAGTATTTT
>TRBJ2-1|-|TRBV6-4|-
CASSDRGGRFHEQFF
TGTGCCAGCAGTGACAGGGGGGGCCGATTCCATGAGCAGTTCTTC
>TRBJ2-1|TRBD1|TRBV24-1|once
CATSDFRTGGSKGQFF
TGTGCCACCAGTGATTTCAGGACAGGGGGCTCTAAGGGGCAGTTCTTC
>TRBJ2-2|TRBD1|TRBV10-1|few
CASRGDRETGELFF
TGCGCCAGCAGGGGGGACAGGGAAACCGGGGAGCTGTTTTTT
>TRBJ1-4|-|TRBV7-9|-
CASSSGWGVNEKLFF
TGTGCCAGCAGCTCCGGCTGGGGGGTTAATGAAAAACTGTTTTTT
>TRBJ1-2|-|TRBV25-1|-
CASSELEGRGYGYTF
TGTGCCAGCAGTGAATTGGAGGGGAGAGGCTATGGCTACACCTTC
>TRBJ2-1|-|TRBV19|-
CASSIVSSFANEQFF
TGTGCCAGTAGTATAGTGTCCTCGTTTGCGAATGAGCAGTTCTTC
>TRBJ2-2|TRBD2|TRBV4-1|-
CASSQPLAGGPSGELFF
TGCGCCAGCAGCCAACCACTAGCGGGGGGGCCTTCCGGGGAGCTGTTTTTT
>TRBJ2-3|TRBD2|TRBV24-1|-
CATSDVPGGAGGLKSTDTQYF
TGTGCCACCAGTGATGTCCCCGGGGGGGCGGGGGGCCTGAAAAGCACAGATACGCAGTATTTT